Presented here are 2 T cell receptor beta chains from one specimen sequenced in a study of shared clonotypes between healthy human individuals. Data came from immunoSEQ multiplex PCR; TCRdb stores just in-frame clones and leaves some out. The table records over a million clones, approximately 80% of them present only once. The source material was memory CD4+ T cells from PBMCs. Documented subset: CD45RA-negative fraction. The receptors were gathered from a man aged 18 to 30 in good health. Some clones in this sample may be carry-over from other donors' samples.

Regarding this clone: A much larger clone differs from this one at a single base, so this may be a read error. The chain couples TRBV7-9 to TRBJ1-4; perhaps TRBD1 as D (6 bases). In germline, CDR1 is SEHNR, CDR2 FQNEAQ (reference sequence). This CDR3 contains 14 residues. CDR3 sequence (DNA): TGTGCCAGCAGCCAGGGGACGGGAAATGAAAAACCGTTTTTT. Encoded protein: CASSQGTGNEKPFF. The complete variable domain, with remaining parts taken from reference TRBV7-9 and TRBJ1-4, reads DTGVSQNPRHKITKRGQNVTFRCDPISEHNRLYWYRQTLGQGPEFLTYFQNEAQLEKSRLLSDRFSAERPKGSFSTLEIQRTEQGDSAMYLCASSQGTGNEKPFFGSGTQLSVL.

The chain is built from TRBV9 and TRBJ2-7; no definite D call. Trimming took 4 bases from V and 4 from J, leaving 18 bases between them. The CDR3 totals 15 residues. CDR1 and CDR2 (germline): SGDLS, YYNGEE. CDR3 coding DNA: TGTGCCAGCAGCATCGACCACACGAGGTGGTACGAGCAGTACTTC. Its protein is CASSIDHTRWYEQYF. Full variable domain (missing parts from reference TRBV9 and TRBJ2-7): DSGVTQTPKHLITATGQRVTLRCSPRSGDLSVYWYQQSLDQGLQFLIQYYNGEERAKGNILERFSAQQFPDLHSELNLSSLELGDSALYFCASSIDHTRWYEQYFGPGTRLTVT.